This TCR beta chain appears in the sequencing data of a study of blood T cells in healthy people across ages. The CDR3 consists of 16 residues. Germline assignment: CDR1 SGDLS and CDR2 YYNGEE. The germline V and J ends were trimmed by 0 bases and 1 base, with 13 bases remaining between them. PCR was performed a second time for roughly 6 to 12 cycles using a sample-barcoded 5' primer and a J-beta primer mix. A single record per CDR3 protein comes from TCRdb applying MiXCR to the 5' RACE reads. The sample holds 1,500,000 or so distinct CDR3 sequences, about 45% seen once. The sequencing sample was made of blood. The chain has TRBV9 and TRBJ1-2; D is unclear. This clonotype was sampled from a woman in her late teens or twenties in good health. The CDR3 nucleotides are TGTGCCAGCAGCGTAGGAGATAGCCTTAGTAACTATGGCTACACCTTC. This translates into CASSVGDSLSNYGYTF.